Below are 18 T cell receptor beta chains sequenced from a single sample in a study of cytomegalovirus exposure and HLA in healthy donors. The PCR made use of 60 Vbeta and 13 Jbeta primers. Some clones are missing from TCRdb's copy, which holds only in-frame ones; the method was immunoSEQ multiplex PCR. The sample consists of approximately 150,000 clones, 65% to 85% of them appearing once. Sequencing input: PBMCs. The receptors come from a woman aged 40 to 49 in good health and CMV-seropositive.

This clone was counted between two and nine times. The rearrangement links TRBV5-8 to TRBJ2-5; D might be TRBD1 (6 bases). V was clipped by 5 bases and J by 2 bases, with 7 bases between them. CDR3 length: 12 residues. Germline-derived CDR1 and CDR2 are SGHTS and YDEGEE. CDR3 sequence reads: CASRGGQETQYF. CDR3 coding DNA: TGTGCCAGCAGAGGGGGTCAAGAGACCCAGTACTTC.

In its sample, this clone was seen once. The chain joins TRBV27 to TRBJ1-5; D is uncertain. Germline-derived CDR1 and CDR2 are MNHEY and SMNVEV (reference sequence). The CDR3 extends over 13 amino acids. V was shortened by 2 bases and J by 7 bases, with 9 bases between the two germline ends. CDR3 sequence: CASSLESAQPQHF. The CDR3 DNA reads TGTGCCAGCAGTTTAGAGAGCGCGCAGCCCCAGCATTTT.

This clone appeared once. One end of the junction fails to match germline, which may point to a read error. V is TRBV6-4 and J is TRBJ1-5; a weak D match, TRBD1 (5 bases). Germline V gives CDR1 MRHNA, CDR2 SNTAGT. The CDR3 has 13 residues. The CDR3 spells CASSGDSTQPQHF. DNA of the CDR3: TGTGCCAGCAGTGGAGACAGCACTCAGCCCCAGCATTTT.

The table lists this clone with a few counts. The J gene is TRBJ1-2, the V gene TRBV30; D not certain. CDR1 and CDR2 from the germline V gene are GTSNPN and SVGIG (reference sequence). Deletions cut 0 bases from V and 6 bases from J, with 17 bases between. This CDR3 spans 15 amino acids. CDR3 nucleotide sequence: TGTGCCTGGAGTGTAAAAGTCGGGAATAGGCATGGCTACACCTTC. Translation: CAWSVKVGNRHGYTF.

V usage is TRBV4-2 and J usage is TRBJ2-1, with 10 bases aligning to TRBD2. The germline gives CDR1 LGHNA, CDR2 YNFKEQ. Trimming removed 1 base from V and 10 bases from J; junction bases left unmatched: 10. The CDR3 is 16 residues long. The CDR3 region has the DNA TGTGCCAGCAGCCAAGTTAAAGCGGGGGGGCCTGGCGAGCAGTTCTTC. Amino acids: CASSQVKAGGPGEQFF.

This clone was observed a single time. The DNA for the CDR3 is TGTGCCAGCAGTTCGCCCTCGAAGGAAACCGGGTCACCCCTCCACTTT. It codes for CASSSPSKETGSPLHF. This chain uses TRBV6-5 with TRBJ1-6, with D uncertain. V lost 4 bases and J 10 bases, leaving 20 bases between the germline ends. CDR3 size: 16 residues. Germline V gene lookup returns CDR1 MNHEY and CDR2 SVGAGI.

This clone was seen only once. The V and J genes are TRBV9 and TRBJ2-3; 7 positions match TRBD2. V dropped 5 bases and J dropped 0; count of bases not matched to a gene: 6. CDR1 SGDLS and CDR2 YYNGEE come from the germline V gene. CDR3 length: 15 amino acids. CDR3 region: CASRGGLASTDTQYF. In nucleotides, the CDR3 is TGTGCCAGCAGGGGAGGGCTAGCCAGCACAGATACGCAGTATTTT.

V usage is TRBV27 and J usage is TRBJ1-1, with D unclear. There are 13 residues in the CDR3. The germline V and J ends were trimmed by 4 bases and 1 base, with 7 bases remaining between them. Germline values: CDR1 MNHEY, CDR2 SMNVEV (reference sequence). For the CDR3, the DNA is TGTGCCAGCAGTTATAACAGGAACACTGAAGCTTTCTTT. It yields the protein CASSYNRNTEAFF.

V is TRBV5-5 and J is TRBJ1-2, with 7 bases aligning to TRBD1. Unmatched junction bases numbered 10, after V lost 0 bases and J lost 14 bases. The CDR3 extends over 13 amino acids. Germline V gene data show CDR1 as SGHKS and CDR2 as YYEKEE (reference sequence). The CDR3, as DNA: TGTGCCAGCAGCTTGGGACAGGGCCCCTTTGGGACCTTC. Translated, it gives CASSLGQGPFGTF. The full variable domain, completed using reference TRBV5-5 and TRBJ1-2, is DAGVTQSPTHLIKTRGQQVTLRCSPISGHKSVSWYQQVLGQGPQFIFQYYEKEERGRGNFPDRFSARQFPNYSSELNVNALLLGDSALYLCASSLGQGPFGTFGSGTRLTVV.

The V and J genes are TRBV5-6 and TRBJ1-1; tentative D call: TRBD1 (5 bases). Trimming removed 4 bases at V and 1 base at J, with 20 bases between. The germline V gene has CDR1 SGHDT and CDR2 YYEEEE. The CDR3 spans 17 residues. DNA of the CDR3: TGTGCCAGCAGCGGGCAGACGCAGGGTACGGAGAACACTGAAGCTTTCTTT. This codes for CASSGQTQGTENTEAFF. The full variable domain, completed using reference TRBV5-6 and TRBJ1-1, is DAGVTQSPTHLIKTRGQQVTLRCSPKSGHDTVSWYQQALGQGPQFIFQYYEEEERQRGNFPDRFSGHQFPNYSSELNVNALLLGDSALYLCASSGQTQGTENTEAFFGQGTRLTVV.

The chain couples TRBV6-5 to TRBJ1-6; a possible D gene is TRBD1 (6 bases). The CDR3 is made up of 14 amino acids. V lost 6 bases, J lost 8 bases, and 14 bases lay in between. CDR1 MNHEY and CDR2 SVGAGI come from the germline V gene. CDR3 sequence (DNA): TGTGCCAGCAGGCCACAGGGAAGCCATTCACCCCTCCACTTT. Translated, it gives CASRPQGSHSPLHF.

V usage is TRBV5-3 and J usage is TRBJ1-5; 7 bases are a match to TRBD1. TRBV5-3 is sorted into the ORF group, with uncertain function. The CDR3 contains 15 residues. V lost 3 bases to trimming and J lost 5 bases; unmatched junction nucleotides: 8. The CDR3 bases are TGTGCCAGAAGCTCATCTTATACAGGGGATCAGCCCCAGCATTTT. Translation: CARSSSYTGDQPQHF.

The chain couples TRBV20-1 to TRBJ2-1; TRBD2 matches at 8 bases. The CDR3 has 11 residues. In germline, CDR1 is DFQATT, CDR2 SNEGSKA (reference sequence). In DNA, the CDR3 is TGCCGCGCGCTAGCGGGTGGTGAGCAGTTCTTC. This gives the protein CRALAGGEQFF.

The genes are TRBV9 and TRBJ1-1; tentatively, D is TRBD1 (5 bases). Deletions cut 2 bases from V and 1 base from J, with 9 bases between. The CDR3 contains 14 residues. Germline CDR1 and CDR2: SGDLS and YYNGEE. The CDR3 region has the DNA TGTGCCAGCAGCGTCGGACATCAGAACACTGAAGCTTTCTTT. Amino acid sequence: CASSVGHQNTEAFF.

This chain joins TRBV5-4 and TRBJ2-6; D gene uncertain. The CDR3 loop spans 20 amino acids. Trimming left V 0 bases short and J 0 bases short, with 19 bases between. Germline loops: CDR1 SGHNT, CDR2 YYREEE (reference sequence). The CDR3 nucleotides are TGTGCCAGCAGCTTGGTAGCTCTGGCCTCTTACTTCTCTGGGGCCAACGTCCTGACTTTC. It encodes CASSLVALASYFSGANVLTF.

The gene calls are TRBV19 and TRBJ1-6; D unclear. V lost 5 bases to trimming and J lost 1 base, with 9 bases between them. This CDR3 comprises 15 residues. The germline V gene has CDR1 LNHDA and CDR2 SQIVND (reference sequence). Here the CDR3 DNA reads TGTGCCAGTAGTTCGGAGAAGTCCTATAATTCACCCCTCCACTTT. As protein: CASSSEKSYNSPLHF.

For this clone: One junction end disagrees with the germline gene, perhaps due to a read error. V is TRBV7-3 and J is TRBJ2-3; a weak D match, TRBD1 (5 bases). The germline V gene has CDR1 SGHTA and CDR2 FQGTGA. CDR3 length equals 16 residues. CDR3 protein: CASSLNLEQDTDAQYF. The CDR3 DNA reads TGTGCCAGCAGCTTAAACTTGGAGCAGGACACAGATGCGCAGTATTTT. Complete variable domain (other parts from reference TRBV7-3 and TRBJ2-3): GAGVSQTPSNKVTEKGKYVELRCDPISGHTALYWYRQSLGQGPEFLIYFQGTGAADDSGLPNDRFFAVRPEGSVSTLKIQRTERGDSAVYLCASSLNLEQDTDAQYFGPGTRLTVL.

The chain's CDR3 is CASSHRQGGADTQYF. In nucleotides, the CDR3 is TGTGCCAGCAGTCATCGACAGGGCGGGGCAGATACGCAGTATTTT. J is TRBJ2-3 and V is TRBV27, with D possibly matching TRBD1 (7 bases). The V and J ends lost 5 bases and 4 bases respectively, with 16 bases between them. Per germline, CDR1 MNHEY and CDR2 SMNVEV (reference sequence). The CDR3 contains 15 residues.